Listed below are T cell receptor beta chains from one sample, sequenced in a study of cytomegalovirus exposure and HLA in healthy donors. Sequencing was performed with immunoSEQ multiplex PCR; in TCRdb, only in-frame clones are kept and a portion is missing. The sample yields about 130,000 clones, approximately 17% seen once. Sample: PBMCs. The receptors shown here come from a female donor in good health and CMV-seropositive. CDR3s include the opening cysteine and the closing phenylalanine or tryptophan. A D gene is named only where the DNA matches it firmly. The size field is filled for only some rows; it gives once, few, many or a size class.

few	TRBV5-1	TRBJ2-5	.	CASSLAISDSPYQETQYF	TGCGCCAGCAGCTTGGCTATTTCGGACTCCCCGTACCAAGAGACCCAGTACTTC
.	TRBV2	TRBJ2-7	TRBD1	CASSEGQGPSYEQYF	TGTGCCAGCAGTGAAGGACAGGGGCCCTCCTACGAGCAGTACTTC
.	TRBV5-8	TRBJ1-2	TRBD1	CASSAIRTGAPYGYTF	TGTGCCAGCAGCGCCATTCGGACAGGGGCCCCCTATGGCTACACCTTC
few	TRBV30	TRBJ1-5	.	CAWSVLGGNQPQHF	TGTGCCTGGAGTGTACTTGGAGGGAATCAGCCCCAGCATTTT
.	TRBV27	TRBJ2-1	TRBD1	CASSLPQGAQPNEQFF	TGTGCCAGCAGTTTACCACAGGGGGCTCAACCCAATGAGCAGTTCTTC
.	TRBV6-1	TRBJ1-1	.	CASRAGMEAFF	TGTGCCAGCAGGGCGGGCATGGAAGCTTTCTTT
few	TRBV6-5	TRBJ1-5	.	CASSSPGQPQHF	TGTGCCAGCAGCAGTCCTGGTCAGCCCCAGCATTTT
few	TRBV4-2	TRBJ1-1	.	CASSQGGTGEDTEAFF	TGTGCCAGCAGCCAAGGCGGTACGGGTGAGGACACTGAAGCTTTCTTT
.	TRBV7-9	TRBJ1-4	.	CASSLATGGEKLFF	TGTGCCAGCAGCTTAGCGACAGGAGGAGAAAAACTGTTTTTT
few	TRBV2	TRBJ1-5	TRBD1	CASSFGQDQPQHF	TGTGCCAGCAGCTTCGGACAGGATCAGCCCCAGCATTTT
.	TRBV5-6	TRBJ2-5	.	CASSSTGRTEETQYF	TGTGCCAGCAGCTCTACCGGAAGGACAGAAGAGACCCAGTACTTC
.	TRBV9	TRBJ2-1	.	CASSGRSGYNEQFF	TGTGCCAGCAGCGGAAGAAGCGGATACAATGAGCAGTTCTTC
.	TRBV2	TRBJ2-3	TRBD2	CASSEQLAGGGTDTQYF	TGTGCCAGCAGTGAACAACTAGCGGGAGGGGGCACAGATACGCAGTATTTT
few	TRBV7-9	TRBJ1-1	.	CASSLVPSGLNTEAFF	TGTGCCAGCAGCTTAGTTCCTTCAGGTTTGAACACTGAAGCTTTCTTT
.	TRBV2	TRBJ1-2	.	CASSPEFYGYTF	TGTGCCAGCAGCCCTGAATTCTACGGCTACACCTTC
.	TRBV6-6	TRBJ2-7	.	CASSYLQGTYEQYF	TGTGCCAGCAGTTACCTCCAGGGTACCTACGAGCAGTACTTC
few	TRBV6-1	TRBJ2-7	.	CASSLGGGEQYF	TGTGCCAGCAGCCTCGGGGGTGGCGAGCAGTACTTC
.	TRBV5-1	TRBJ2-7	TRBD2	CASSLVGTSGYEQYF	TGCGCCAGCAGCTTGGTAGGGACTAGCGGCTACGAGCAGTACTTC
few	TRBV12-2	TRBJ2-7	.	CARPAGDPLAYEQYF	TGTGCAAGACCAGCGGGGGACCCCCTCGCGTATGAGCAGTACTTC
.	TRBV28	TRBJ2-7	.	CASSPDRGRYEQYF	TGTGCCAGCAGCCCGGACAGAGGACGCTACGAGCAGTACTTC
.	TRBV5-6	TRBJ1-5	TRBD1	CASSLTGEAQPQHF	TGTGCCAGCAGCTTGACAGGGGAGGCTCAGCCCCAGCATTTT
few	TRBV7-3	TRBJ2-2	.	CASSPLNTGELFF	TGTGCCAGCAGCCCACTAAACACCGGGGAGCTGTTTTTT
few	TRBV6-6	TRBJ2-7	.	CASSYSHVGTSDEQYF	TGTGCCAGCAGTTACTCCCACGTGGGGACTTCTGACGAGCAGTACTTC
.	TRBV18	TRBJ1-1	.	CASKLTASNTEAFF	TGTGCCAGCAAATTGACAGCATCGAACACTGAAGCTTTCTTT
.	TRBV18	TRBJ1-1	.	CASSPLARDGWAFF	TGTGCCAGCTCACCACTGGCCAGGGATGGGTGGGCTTTCTTT
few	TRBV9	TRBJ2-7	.	CASSVAERRTGEQYF	TGTGCCAGCAGCGTAGCTGAGCGGAGGACGGGGGAGCAGTACTTC
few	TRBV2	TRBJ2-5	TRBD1	CASRAGQAQETQYF	TGTGCCAGCAGGGCAGGACAGGCCCAAGAGACCCAGTACTTC
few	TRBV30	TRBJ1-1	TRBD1	CARKQYSTGAANTEAFF	TGTGCCCGAAAACAATATTCGACAGGGGCCGCGAACACTGAAGCTTTCTTT
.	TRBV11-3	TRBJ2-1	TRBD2	CASSLGVAGGIDEQFF	TGTGCCAGCAGCTTAGGAGTCGCGGGAGGCATAGATGAGCAGTTCTTC
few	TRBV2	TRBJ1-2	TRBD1	CASSAGQGNYGYTF	TGTGCCAGCAGTGCGGGACAGGGAAACTATGGCTACACCTTC
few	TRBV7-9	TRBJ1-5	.	CASSADYSNQPQHF	TGTGCCAGCAGCGCAGACTATAGCAATCAGCCCCAGCATTTT